This entry is about one T cell receptor beta chain. Its antigen is as yet unknown. The CDR3 is made up of 11 amino acids. Trimming removed 6 bases from V and 7 bases from J, with 9 bases in between. The germline V gene encodes CDR1 WSHSY and CDR2 SAAADI. These data belong to a study of cytomegalovirus exposure and HLA in healthy donors. Findings and caveats of the study: Later analysis identified several of the most significant clusters that appeared linked to common viral pathogens. A highly shared variant cluster was judged a likely technical artifact. V- and J-gene trimming of TCR beta was linked (in a later analysis) to a missense DCLRE1C variant.

The PCR used 60 Vbeta and 13 Jbeta primers. Profiling relied on immunoSEQ multiplex PCR, and the TCRdb table lists in-frame clones only, not all of them. The sample has fewer than 250,000 clones; about four fifths are singletons. This rearrangement joins TRBV10-2 to TRBJ2-5; D is unclear. The sample consisted of PBMCs. The clonotype comes from a man aged 35-49 years in good health and CMV-seropositive. CDR3 region: CASSSLPTQYF. As DNA, the CDR3 is TGCGCCAGCAGCAGTCTCCCGACCCAGTACTTC.